The entry below describes one T cell receptor beta chain. Germline loops: CDR1 LNHDA, CDR2 SQIVND (reference sequence). With 2 bases removed from V and 3 bases from J, the gap between germline ends came to 13 bases. The CDR3 consists of 15 residues. The source of the sample is a study of blood T cell repertoires in COVID-19. Sequenced by immunoSEQ multiplex PCR; TCRdb stores in-frame clones only, minus some. The sample consists of 40,000 to 50,000 clones, 86% of them appearing once. The chain couples TRBV19 to TRBJ2-5; D unresolved. The source of this sequence is a woman aged 45-60 years who had recovered from COVID-19. Sequenced material: PBMCs or T cells enriched from blood (not recorded which). CDR3 bases: TGTGCCAGTAGTATATCCGGAGTTTACAAAGAGACCCAGTACTTC. Amino acids: CASSISGVYKETQYF.